The rows below give T cell receptor beta chains drawn from one sample of a study of cytomegalovirus exposure and HLA in healthy donors. Assay: immunoSEQ multiplex PCR; the TCRdb copy retains only in-frame clones and omits some. This sample has roughly 130,000 clones, with 90% found just once. Specimen: PBMCs. The receptors were gathered from a woman aged 30 to 39 in good health and CMV-seropositive. Each CDR3 is given with its conserved first and last residue. The D gene is left open where the match is weak. Clone size is given for some rows only: seen once, a few or many times, or a class if the clone is expanded.

CDR3 protein: CASSFSGTGVPGELFF
CDR3 DNA: TGCGCCAGCAGCTTTTCAGGGACAGGGGTTCCCGGGGAGCTGTTTTTT
J gene: TRBJ2-2
D gene: TRBD1
clone size: NA
V gene: TRBV5-1

CDR3 protein: CASSRGGTVTYEQYF
CDR3 DNA: TGTGCCAGCAGCCGGGGGGGGACAGTTACCTACGAGCAGTACTTC
J gene: TRBJ2-7
D gene: NA
clone size: NA
V gene: TRBV7-8

CDR3 protein: CASRPGLAVPNEQFF
CDR3 DNA: TGTGCCAGCAGGCCCGGACTAGCGGTCCCCAATGAGCAGTTCTTC
J gene: TRBJ2-1
D gene: TRBD2
clone size: NA
V gene: TRBV2

CDR3 protein: CASSGRGVEQFF
CDR3 DNA: TGTGCCAGCAGCGGGCGGGGGGTTGAGCAGTTCTTC
J gene: TRBJ2-1
D gene: TRBD2
clone size: NA
V gene: TRBV28

CDR3 protein: CASSDPGQGHNEQFF
CDR3 DNA: TGTGCCAGCAGTGATCCGGGACAGGGACACAATGAGCAGTTCTTC
J gene: TRBJ2-1
D gene: TRBD1
clone size: NA
V gene: TRBV27

CDR3 protein: CASSLGSGRTTDTQYF
CDR3 DNA: TGTGCCAGCAGCTTAGGGAGCGGGAGGACCACAGATACGCAGTATTTT
J gene: TRBJ2-3
D gene: TRBD2
clone size: NA
V gene: TRBV7-2

CDR3 protein: CASSAVAELNEQFF
CDR3 DNA: TGTGCCAGCAGCGCAGTAGCGGAGCTGAATGAGCAGTTCTTC
J gene: TRBJ2-1
D gene: NA
clone size: NA
V gene: TRBV7-9

CDR3 protein: CASSASLTGPSDTQYF
CDR3 DNA: TGTGCCAGCAGCGCTTCTCTGACAGGGCCCTCAGATACGCAGTATTTT
J gene: TRBJ2-3
D gene: TRBD1
clone size: NA
V gene: TRBV9

CDR3 protein: CASSQASRGGSYEQYF
CDR3 DNA: TGTGCCAGCAGCCAAGCTTCCCGGGGGGGATCCTACGAGCAGTACTTC
J gene: TRBJ2-7
D gene: TRBD2
clone size: NA
V gene: TRBV4-2

CDR3 protein: CASSLKRGQGAYEQYF
CDR3 DNA: TGTGCCAGCAGCTTAAAGAGAGGACAGGGGGCCTACGAGCAGTACTTC
J gene: TRBJ2-7
D gene: TRBD1
clone size: NA
V gene: TRBV7-9

CDR3 protein: CASSTKGRNEQFF
CDR3 DNA: TGTGCCAGCAGCACGAAAGGGAGAAATGAGCAGTTCTTC
J gene: TRBJ2-1
D gene: NA
clone size: NA
V gene: TRBV2

CDR3 protein: CASSQDTGGAGELFF
CDR3 DNA: TGTGCCAGCAGCCAAGATACGGGGGGCGCCGGGGAGCTGTTTTTT
J gene: TRBJ2-2
D gene: NA
clone size: many
V gene: TRBV4-2

CDR3 protein: CASSFTRTIPPTDTQYF
CDR3 DNA: TGTGCCAGCAGTTTCACTCGGACTATACCCCCGACAGATACGCAGTATTTT
J gene: TRBJ2-3
D gene: NA
clone size: NA
V gene: TRBV28

CDR3 protein: CASSLGHGASGRARYEQFF
CDR3 DNA: TGCGCCAGCAGCTTGGGGCATGGGGCTAGCGGGAGGGCACGTTATGAGCAGTTCTTC
J gene: TRBJ2-1
D gene: TRBD2
clone size: NA
V gene: TRBV5-1

CDR3 protein: CASSEGGGAEQPQHF
CDR3 DNA: TGTGCCAGCAGTGAAGGGGGGGGCGCTGAGCAGCCCCAGCATTTT
J gene: TRBJ1-5
D gene: NA
clone size: NA
V gene: TRBV2

CDR3 protein: CASSSQLQGAEETQYF
CDR3 DNA: TGTGCCAGCAGCTCACAACTACAGGGGGCCGAAGAGACCCAGTACTTC
J gene: TRBJ2-5
D gene: TRBD1
clone size: NA
V gene: TRBV11-3